Detailed here is one T cell receptor beta chain. The CDR3 consists of 19 residues. Germline V gene data show CDR1 as MNHEY and CDR2 as SMNVEV (reference sequence). Trimming removed 2 bases from V and 0 bases from J, with 23 bases in between. These data originate in a study of shared T cell receptors in the human thymus. Measured with immunoSEQ multiplex PCR; TCRdb has only the in-frame clones, and not every one. The data contain about 380,000 clones, approximately 95% of them singletons. Input material: thymocytes. This clonotype was obtained from a human donor. The V gene is TRBV27, the J gene TRBJ2-7; D might be TRBD1 (6 bases). CDR3 sequence reads: CASSLSPHGQSPSSYEQYF. The DNA of the CDR3 is TGTGCCAGCAGTTTAAGCCCCCACGGACAGTCCCCTAGCTCCTACGAGCAGTACTTC.